The clone carrying this T cell receptor beta chain was detected only a few times. Its antigen is as yet unknown. This record belongs to a study of T cell repertoires in cytomegalovirus infection. TCRdb ran MiXCR on the reads and lists one entry per CDR3 protein. The sample gives hundreds of thousands of distinct CDR3 sequences, more than 30% of which show up once; about 17% is in the top ten. Overall study findings and caveats: What dominated the ex vivo response were HLA-C-restricted CMV-specific TCR beta clonotypes.

Germline CDR1 reads SEHNR; CDR2 reads FQNEAQ (reference sequence). The CDR3 sequence is 21 residues long. Losses at the gene ends were 5 bases for V and 1 base for J; bases not matched to a gene: 18. Sequencing was performed on cultured PBMCs, taken from culture after CMV antigen stimulation. The chain has TRBV7-9 and TRBJ2-1, with 12 bases fitting TRBD2. The source is a human donor in good health (CMV status not recorded). Some clones in this sample may be carry-over from other donors' samples. CDR3 residues: CASSPRVRTSGNSGSYNEQFF. As DNA, the CDR3 is TGTGCCAGCAGCCCACGGGTTCGGACTAGCGGGAATAGTGGTTCCTACAATGAGCAGTTCTTC.